Following are 8 T cell receptor beta chains from one sample sequenced in a study of early T cells in non-severe SARS-CoV-2 infection. TCRdb used MiXCR to reprocess the 5' RACE reads, holding one entry per CDR3 protein. The sample has 35,000 to 50,000 distinct CDR3 sequences, 23% seen once; the top ten hold approximately 4.4%. Sequencing was performed on whole blood, taken at baseline. The receptors shown here come from an adult who was a healthcare worker with PCR-confirmed SARS-CoV-2 infection or an uninfected control (not recorded which).

This clonotype was seen a few times. The chain recombines TRBV10-2 with TRBJ2-7, with D perhaps TRBD2 (5 bases). There are 15 residues in the CDR3. The V and J ends lost 3 bases and 5 bases respectively, with 17 bases between them. Germline V gene data show CDR1 as WSHSY and CDR2 as SAAADI. CDR3 sequence: CASSDWETAKNEQYF. CDR3 nucleotide sequence: TGCGCCAGCAGTGATTGGGAGACTGCGAAAAACGAGCAGTACTTC.

The J gene is TRBJ2-7, the V gene TRBV5-5; D gene ambiguous. The CDR3 has 14 residues. Germline V gives CDR1 SGHKS, CDR2 YYEKEE (reference sequence). V was pared by 0 bases and J by 3 bases, with 10 bases between. This chain's CDR3 is CASSLAGRFYEQYF. In DNA form, the CDR3 reads TGTGCCAGCAGCTTGGCCGGAAGATTCTACGAGCAGTACTTC.

The chain links TRBV5-1 to TRBJ2-1, with TRBD2 matching 8 bases. Germline V gene data show CDR1 as SGHRS and CDR2 as YFSETQ. The trim removed 4 bases at V and 4 bases at J, leaving 10 bases unmatched. This CDR3 contains 16 residues. For the CDR3, the DNA is TGCGCCAGCAGCAAGGCGGGGGGCCAATGGTACAATGAGCAGTTCTTC. Translated, it gives CASSKAGGQWYNEQFF.

V is TRBV5-1 and J is TRBJ2-3, with 7 bases matching TRBD2. The CDR3 runs 11 residues. Looked up from germline, CDR1 is SGHRS and CDR2 is YFSETQ. V shed 6 bases, J shed 14 bases, and the junction held 9 bases outside the gene matches. This CDR3 is CASNSGTTMYF. The CDR3 coding sequence is TGCGCCAGCAACTCAGGGACTACCATGTATTTT.

This chain uses TRBV5-4 with TRBJ2-3, with TRBD2 matching 8 bases. Trimming removed 1 base from V and 1 base from J; junction bases left unmatched: 2. Germline CDR1 reads SGHNT; CDR2 reads YYREEE (reference sequence). The CDR3 is 15 residues long. CDR3: CASSLPAGGTDTQYF. The CDR3 DNA reads as TGTGCCAGCAGCTTGCCAGCGGGGGGCACAGATACGCAGTATTTT.

This chain links TRBV12-3 or TRBV12-4 with TRBJ1-1; D ambiguous. CDR3 size: 12 residues. Trimming pared 2 bases from V and 4 bases from J, leaving 5 bases between. The DNA of the CDR3 is TGTGCCAGCAGTTTAAGTAGCACTGAAGCTTTCTTT. It is translated as CASSLSSTEAFF.

A few counts support this clonotype. The chain employs TRBV13 and TRBJ2-3; 13 bases match TRBD2. V lost 0 bases, J lost 5 bases, and 5 bases stayed unmatched. The germline gives CDR1 PRHDT, CDR2 FYEKMQ (reference sequence). The CDR3 contains 17 residues. Here the CDR3 reads CASSLGHGTSGIDTQYF. The CDR3 DNA is TGTGCCAGCAGCTTAGGCCACGGGACTAGCGGGATAGATACGCAGTATTTT.

This clonotype was found a few times. J is TRBJ1-2 and V is TRBV7-2, with D unresolved. CDR1 and CDR2 (germline): SGHTA, FQGNSA. The length of the CDR3 is 13 residues. V lost 4 bases and J lost 4, with 10 bases in between. The CDR3 protein is CASSSSTFYGYTF. CDR3 sequence (DNA): TGTGCCAGCAGCTCCAGTACCTTCTATGGCTACACCTTC.